This T cell receptor (beta chain) was captured by sequencing in a study of tumor-infiltrating lymphocytes in localized non-small cell lung cancer. Measured with immunoSEQ multiplex PCR; TCRdb has only the in-frame clones, and not every one. This repertoire shows some 8,400 clones, around three quarters found once; its top ten account for approximately 4.8%. Germline CDR1 and CDR2: SGHDN and FVKESK. The CDR3 consists of 16 residues. Deletions cut 1 base from V and 4 bases from J, with 16 bases between. The sequenced material came from lung tumor tissue. This receptor was taken from a human donor with non-small cell lung cancer. The gene calls are TRBV14 and TRBJ2-5; weak D call: TRBD1 (5 bases). The CDR3 reads CASSQVLRVGRETQYF. The CDR3 DNA reads TGTGCCAGCAGCCAAGTACTCAGGGTAGGAAGAGAGACCCAGTACTTC.